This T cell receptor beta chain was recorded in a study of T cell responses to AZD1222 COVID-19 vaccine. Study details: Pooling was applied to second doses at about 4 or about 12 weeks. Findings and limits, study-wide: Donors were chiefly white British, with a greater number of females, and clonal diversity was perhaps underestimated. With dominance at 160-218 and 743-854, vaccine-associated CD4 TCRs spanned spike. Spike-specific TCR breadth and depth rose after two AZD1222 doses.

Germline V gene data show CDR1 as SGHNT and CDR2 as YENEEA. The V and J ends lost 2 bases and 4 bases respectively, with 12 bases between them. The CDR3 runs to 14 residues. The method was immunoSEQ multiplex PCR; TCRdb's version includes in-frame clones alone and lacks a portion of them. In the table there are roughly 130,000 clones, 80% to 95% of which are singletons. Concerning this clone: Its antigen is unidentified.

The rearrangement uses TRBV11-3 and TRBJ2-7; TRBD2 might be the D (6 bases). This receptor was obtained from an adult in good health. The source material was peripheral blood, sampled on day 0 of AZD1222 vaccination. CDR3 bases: TGTGCCAGCAGCTTAAAAGGAGGGGTTTACGAGCAGTACTTC. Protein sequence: CASSLKGGVYEQYF.